Below, 15 T cell receptor beta chains from the same sample are listed, as sequenced in a study of cytomegalovirus exposure and HLA in healthy donors. The PCR contained 60 Vbeta and 13 Jbeta primers. This table comes from immunoSEQ multiplex PCR, and its TCRdb copy is limited to in-frame clones, with some not included. In the table there are about 120,000 clones, around 74% of which are singletons. The sequenced sample consisted of PBMCs. All receptors come from a man aged 60 to 75 in good health and CMV-seropositive.

The rearrangement links TRBV7-8 to TRBJ1-1; D is unclear. The CDR3 extends over 15 amino acids. Per germline, CDR1 SGHVS and CDR2 FQNEAQ. V was shortened by 1 base and J by 5 bases, with 14 bases between the two germline ends. CDR3 DNA sequence: TGTGCCAGCAGCTTAGTGGCCGGGATGGGGACTGAAGCTTTCTTT. This translates into CASSLVAGMGTEAFF.

The chain joins TRBV28 to TRBJ2-1; 13 bases are a match to TRBD2. This CDR3 is 18 amino acids long. V dropped 5 bases and J dropped 0; count of bases not matched to a gene: 7. CDR1 and CDR2 (germline): MDHEN, SYDVKM. CDR3 nucleotide sequence: TGTGCCAGCAGTCCCACTAGCGGGAGGGGAAGCTCCTACAATGAGCAGTTCTTC. It encodes CASSPTSGRGSSYNEQFF. Together with reference TRBV28 and TRBJ2-1, the CDR3 gives the full variable domain: DVKVTQSSRYLVKRTGEKVFLECVQDMDHENMFWYRQDPGLGLRLIYFSYDVKMKEKGDIPEGYSVSREKKERFSLILESASTNQTSMYLCASSPTSGRGSSYNEQFFGPGTRLTVL.

The rearrangement links TRBV30 to TRBJ2-3; D unclear. Germline V CDR1 and CDR2: GTSNPN, SVGIG (reference sequence). The CDR3 consists of 13 residues. Trimming cost V 4 bases and J 2 bases, with 10 bases left between them. In DNA form, the CDR3 reads TGTGCCTGGACTTTCCGGGTCACAGATACGCAGTATTTT. Its translation: CAWTFRVTDTQYF.

The genes are TRBV6-5 and TRBJ2-3; 11 bases are a match to TRBD2. The trim removed 4 bases at V and 6 bases at J, leaving 3 bases unmatched. The CDR3 contains 14 residues. Germline V CDR1 and CDR2: MNHEY, SVGAGI. CDR3 loop: CASSSLAGDDTQYF. The DNA of the CDR3 is TGTGCCAGCAGTTCACTAGCGGGGGATGATACGCAGTATTTT.

This chain links TRBV6-1 with TRBJ1-1; D might be TRBD1 (6 bases). CDR1 is MNHNS and CDR2 is SASEGT in the germline V gene. V was pared by 3 bases and J by 0 bases, with 11 bases between. This CDR3 is built from 15 residues. CDR3 bases: TGTGCCAGCAGTGATAGGGGGAATCTGAACACTGAAGCTTTCTTT. Its translation: CASSDRGNLNTEAFF.

The J gene is TRBJ2-1, the V gene TRBV10-3; 8 nucleotides align to TRBD1. With V trimmed by 3 bases and J by 7 bases, 11 bases remained unmatched. The CDR3 has 16 amino acids. Per germline, CDR1 ENHRY and CDR2 SYGVKD. CDR3 in amino acids: CAISDYGQGAENEQFF. CDR3 bases: TGTGCCATCAGTGATTACGGGCAGGGGGCAGAGAATGAGCAGTTCTTC.

This rearrangement joins TRBV7-3 to TRBJ2-2; 7 bases are a match to TRBD1. Per germline, CDR1 SGHTA and CDR2 FQGTGA. CDR3 length equals 14 residues. V was pared by 5 bases and J by 7 bases, with 7 bases of the junction left unmatched. Here the CDR3 DNA reads TGTGCCAGCAGCCCCCAACGGACAGGCGGGGAGCTGTTTTTT. Protein: CASSPQRTGGELFF.

The chain carries TRBV18 and TRBJ2-1; 12 bases fit TRBD2. Germline V gene lookup returns CDR1 KGHSH and CDR2 LQKENI. With 6 bases clipped from V and 3 bases from J, the junction kept 6 bases outside the gene matches. The CDR3 runs 16 residues. The CDR3 DNA follows: TGTGCCAGCTCCCCCGGACTAGCGGGATTCTACAATGAGCAGTTCTTC. Protein product: CASSPGLAGFYNEQFF. Filled out from reference TRBV18 and TRBJ2-1, the complete variable domain reads NAGVMQNPRHLVRRRGQEARLRCSPMKGHSHVYWYRQLPEEGLKFMVYLQKENIIDESGMPKERFSAEFPKEGPSILRIQQVVRGDSAAYFCASSPGLAGFYNEQFFGPGTRLTVL.

V gene TRBV7-2 combines with J gene TRBJ2-7, with 7 bases matching TRBD2. The germline V gene encodes CDR1 SGHTA and CDR2 FQGNSA. The trim removed 5 bases at V and 6 bases at J, leaving 10 bases unmatched. The CDR3 contains 14 residues. DNA of the CDR3: TGTGCCAGCAGCCTTCGGACTAGAAACTGCGAGCAGTACTTC. Translation gives CASSLRTRNCEQYF.

V gene TRBV5-6 combines with J gene TRBJ2-1; TRBD1 agrees at 7 bases. Germline-derived CDR1 and CDR2 are SGHDT and YYEEEE. CDR3 size: 15 residues. J lost 3 bases, V lost 6 bases, and 9 bases had no gene match. The CDR3 loop is CASTPDRASYNEQFF. In DNA, the CDR3 is TGTGCCAGCACCCCAGACAGGGCGAGCTACAATGAGCAGTTCTTC. The full variable domain, in which reference TRBV5-6 and TRBJ2-1 provide the parts outside the CDR3, is DAGVTQSPTHLIKTRGQQVTLRCSPKSGHDTVSWYQQALGQGPQFIFQYYEEEERQRGNFPDRFSGHQFPNYSSELNVNALLLGDSALYLCASTPDRASYNEQFFGPGTRLTVL.

In DNA form, the CDR3 reads TGTGCCAGCAGTGCCCAGGACAATGAGCAGTTCTTC. Protein sequence: CASSAQDNEQFF. The chain is built from TRBV2 and TRBJ2-1; D uncertain. Germline V gene data show CDR1 as SNHLY and CDR2 as FYNNEI. The CDR3 loop spans 12 amino acids. V gave up 4 bases and J gave up 5 bases, with 6 bases separating them.

The rearrangement links TRBV23-1 to TRBJ2-7, with 9 positions matching TRBD1. TRBV23-1 is classed as an ORF, of uncertain function. V was pared by 0 bases and J by 2 bases, with 8 bases of the junction left unmatched. The CDR3 contains 17 residues. The CDR3 sequence is CASSQSEQGAPPYEQYF. The CDR3 bases are TGCGCCAGCAGTCAATCAGAACAGGGGGCGCCTCCCTACGAGCAGTACTTC.

The rearrangement uses TRBV4-1 and TRBJ2-2; D is unresolved. Germline lookup yields CDR1 MGHRA and CDR2 YSYEKL. The CDR3 runs to 12 residues. Trimming cost V 0 bases and J 13 bases, with 9 bases left between them. CDR3 DNA: TGCGCCAGCAGCCAAGATAATGTCTGGCTGTTTTTT. As protein: CASSQDNVWLFF.

This clone was counted a few times. This chain joins TRBV6-1 and TRBJ2-7, with TRBD2 matching 9 bases. The J segment lost 6 bases and the V segment lost 0 bases, leaving 6 bases of the junction unmatched. The CDR3 consists of 15 residues. Germline V gives CDR1 MNHNS, CDR2 SASEGT. Here the CDR3 DNA reads TGTGCCAGCAGTGAAGCGGGCGGGGGGGCCTCCGAGCAGTACTTC. It is translated as CASSEAGGGASEQYF.

The chain is built from TRBV5-6 and TRBJ2-7, with 10 positions matching TRBD1. V lost 2 bases and J lost 7; bases outside the gene matches: 9. This CDR3 has 15 amino acids. The germline CDR1 and CDR2 sequences are SGHDT and YYEEEE. In nucleotides, the CDR3 is TGTGCCAGCAGCTTAACCGGGACAGGGGCCGATGAGCAGTACTTC. This codes for CASSLTGTGADEQYF.